Shown below are 26 T cell receptor beta chains from a single sample sequenced in a study of cytomegalovirus exposure and HLA in healthy donors. TCRdb's copy holds only in-frame clones and misses some; the assay was immunoSEQ multiplex PCR. The sample records around 93,000 clones, roughly 85% being singletons. Sequenced: PBMCs. The receptors originated from a man aged 18 to 35 in good health and CMV-seropositive.

This chain links TRBV19 with TRBJ1-3; 7 nucleotides match TRBD1. The germline gives CDR1 LNHDA, CDR2 SQIVND (reference sequence). The CDR3 is 14 residues long. J gave up 4 bases and V 9 bases, and 9 bases lay outside the gene matches. CDR3 nucleotides: TGTGCCAGAAGGTCAACAGGGGACGGAAACACCATATATTTT. This translates into CARRSTGDGNTIYF.

The V call is TRBV5-4, the J call TRBJ1-2, with 7 positions matching TRBD1. From germline, CDR1 is SGHNT and CDR2 YYREEE (reference sequence). CDR3 length: 15 residues. The trim removed 3 bases at V and 4 bases at J, leaving 9 bases unmatched. The CDR3, as DNA: TGTGCCAGCAGCTGGCGACAGGGAGGTATCTATGGCTACACCTTC. Amino acids: CASSWRQGGIYGYTF.

This clone was recorded once. V and J are TRBV5-1 and TRBJ2-5, with no clear D. CDR1 and CDR2 (germline): SGHRS, YFSETQ. Trimming left V 0 bases short and J 0 bases short, with 9 bases between. The CDR3 is 15 amino acids. Written as DNA, the CDR3 is TGCGCCAGCAGCTTGGGGCGGCCGTACCAAGAGACCCAGTACTTC. Translated, it gives CASSLGRPYQETQYF. Combining the CDR3 with reference TRBV5-1 and TRBJ2-5 gives the whole variable domain KAGVTQTPRYLIKTRGQQVTLSCSPISGHRSVSWYQQTPGQGLQFLFEYFSETQRNKGNFPGRFSGRQFSNSRSEMNVSTLELGDSALYLCASSLGRPYQETQYFGPGTRLLVL.

V is TRBV6-1 and J is TRBJ2-3; D perhaps matches TRBD2 (5 bases). The CDR3 is 11 residues long. Looked up from germline, CDR1 is MNHNS and CDR2 is SASEGT. Trimming took 3 bases from V and 7 from J, leaving 5 bases between them. The CDR3 sequence is CASSETNTQYF. In DNA, the CDR3 is TGTGCCAGCAGTGAGACTAATACGCAGTATTTT.

This rearrangement joins TRBV28 to TRBJ1-5, with D uncertain. The CDR3 covers 15 residues. CDR1 MDHEN and CDR2 SYDVKM come from the germline V gene. V lost 4 bases, J lost 2 bases, and 12 bases lay in between. This chain's CDR3 is CASSSHSSGNQPQHF. DNA for the CDR3: TGTGCCAGCAGTTCGCACAGCAGTGGCAATCAGCCCCAGCATTTT.

The V call is TRBV28, the J call TRBJ2-6; D gene uncertain. Trimming pared 4 bases from V and 0 bases from J, leaving 10 bases between. The CDR3 has 16 residues. Germline CDR1 reads MDHEN; CDR2 reads SYDVKM. CDR3 sequence reads: CASSSTAFSGANVLTF. Here the CDR3 DNA reads TGTGCCAGCAGTTCCACAGCCTTCTCTGGGGCCAACGTCCTGACTTTC.

J is TRBJ2-7 and V is TRBV28; TRBD2 agrees at 12 bases. V trimming: 8 bases; J trimming: 2 bases; junction bases outside the gene matches: 4. CDR1 and CDR2 from the germline V gene are MDHEN and SYDVKM. The CDR3 has 14 amino acids. The CDR3 loop is CASVGLAGPYEQYF. CDR3 DNA sequence: TGTGCCAGCGTTGGACTAGCGGGACCCTACGAGCAGTACTTC.

This chain connects TRBV29-1 to TRBJ2-5, with D possibly matching TRBD1 (6 bases). V lost 7 bases to trimming and J lost 0 bases, with 18 bases between them. Germline V gives CDR1 SQVTM, CDR2 ANQGSEA. The CDR3 runs to 15 residues. The CDR3 region is CSAIGQPVYQETQYF. The CDR3 region has the DNA TGCAGCGCTATCGGACAGCCAGTTTACCAAGAGACCCAGTACTTC.

The V call is TRBV5-1, the J call TRBJ2-5; possibly TRBD2 for D (6 bases). Germline loops: CDR1 SGHRS, CDR2 YFSETQ. V was cut by 4 bases and J by 4 bases, with 8 bases left in between. The CDR3 is made up of 12 amino acids. CDR3 nucleotide sequence: TGCGCCAGCAGCGAGGAGGGAGAGACCCAGTACTTC. This translates into CASSEEGETQYF.

V is TRBV6-1 and J is TRBJ2-2, with TRBD2 identical over 8 bases. V shed 2 bases, J shed 7 bases, and the junction held 9 bases outside the gene matches. The CDR3 totals 16 residues. Germline lookup yields CDR1 MNHNS and CDR2 SASEGT. CDR3 nucleotide sequence: TGTGCCAGCAGTGAACATGGAGCGGGGGCCAGCGGGGAGCTGTTTTTT. Its protein is CASSEHGAGASGELFF.

Here the CDR3 DNA reads TGCAGCGTGCGGATATACAATGAGCAGTTCTTC. It codes for CSVRIYNEQFF. The chain combines TRBV29-1 with TRBJ2-1; D remains unclear. CDR3 length: 11 residues. The V gene's germline CDR1 is SQVTM and CDR2 ANQGSEA. Trimming stripped 6 bases from V and 4 bases from J, with 7 bases between.

V is TRBV11-2 and J is TRBJ2-2; 8 nucleotides agree with TRBD1. The CDR3 has 18 residues. The V segment lost 1 base and the J segment 0 bases; nucleotides outside the gene matches: 7. Germline V gives CDR1 SGHAT, CDR2 FQNNGV. CDR3 amino acids: CASSLGRDRRPNTGELFF. CDR3 nucleotides: TGTGCCAGCAGCTTAGGCCGGGACAGGAGGCCGAACACCGGGGAGCTGTTTTTT.

The count of this clone is one. V usage is TRBV5-1 and J usage is TRBJ2-7, with a possible D match to TRBD1 (6 bases). The V end lost 0 bases, the J end lost 4 bases, and 23 bases lay between the germline ends. The length of the CDR3 is 18 residues. Germline values: CDR1 SGHRS, CDR2 YFSETQ. The CDR3 DNA follows: TGCGCCAGCAGCTTGGAGTTCACTCTCGCCCAGGGGATGTACGAGCAGTACTTC. This encodes CASSLEFTLAQGMYEQYF. The variable domain in full, completed from reference TRBV5-1 and TRBJ2-7, reads KAGVTQTPRYLIKTRGQQVTLSCSPISGHRSVSWYQQTPGQGLQFLFEYFSETQRNKGNFPGRFSGRQFSNSRSEMNVSTLELGDSALYLCASSLEFTLAQGMYEQYFGPGTRLTVT.

The J gene is TRBJ2-2, the V gene TRBV5-1; TRBD2 matches at 7 bases. The CDR3 extends over 14 amino acids. Trimming at V came to 3 bases and at J to 8 bases, leaving 7 bases not matched to a gene. CDR1 SGHRS and CDR2 YFSETQ come from the germline V gene. The CDR3 sequence is CASSSRLASGELFF. For the CDR3, the DNA is TGCGCCAGCAGCTCGCGACTAGCCAGTGGGGAGCTGTTTTTT.

V usage is TRBV6-6 and J usage is TRBJ1-4; 10 nucleotides line up with TRBD1. The V and J ends lost 6 bases and 6 bases, in that order; junction bases with no gene match: 4. CDR1 is MNHNY, CDR2 SVGAGI, per germline (reference sequence). The CDR3 is made up of 14 amino acids. The CDR3 sequence: CASSSGTGDEKLFF. As DNA, the CDR3 is TGTGCCAGCAGCTCCGGGACAGGGGATGAAAAACTGTTTTTT.

The J gene is TRBJ2-1, the V gene TRBV6-1; perhaps TRBD1 as D (5 bases). Germline values: CDR1 MNHNS, CDR2 SASEGT. V lost 6 bases to trimming and J lost 12 bases, with 18 bases between them. The CDR3 totals 13 residues. The CDR3 loop reads CASSAEAGSVQFF. The CDR3 DNA sequence: TGTGCCAGCAGCGCTGAGGCAGGGTCAGTGCAGTTCTTC.

The J gene is TRBJ2-3, the V gene TRBV2; possibly TRBD2 for D (7 bases). The CDR3 totals 15 residues. The germline gives CDR1 SNHLY, CDR2 FYNNEI. V lost 7 bases, J lost 2 bases, and 16 bases lay in between. CDR3 in DNA: TGTGCCAGCATCGGGGGGCCCACACCCACAGATACGCAGTATTTT. This translates into CASIGGPTPTDTQYF. Full variable domain (rest looked up from reference TRBV2 and TRBJ2-3): EPEVTQTPSHQVTQMGQEVILRCVPISNHLYFYWYRQILGQKVEFLVSFYNNEISEKSEIFDDQFSVERPDGSNFTLKIRSTKLEDSAMYFCASIGGPTPTDTQYFGPGTRLTVL.

The chain employs TRBV30 and TRBJ2-4; no reliable D call. Germline V gene sequence: CDR1 GTSNPN, CDR2 SVGIG (reference sequence). The CDR3 runs 15 residues. The V end was cut by 2 bases, the J end by 0 bases, with 11 bases between. CDR3 nucleotides: TGTGCCTGGAGTCACCCGAGACTAGCCAAAAACATTCAGTACTTC. Amino acid sequence: CAWSHPRLAKNIQYF.

J is TRBJ1-5 and V is TRBV28, with TRBD1 matching over 7 bases. Germline V gene sequence: CDR1 MDHEN, CDR2 SYDVKM. The CDR3 has 14 amino acids. V gave up 5 bases and J gave up 6 bases; unmatched junction bases: 7. The CDR3 DNA sequence: TGTGCCAGCAGTCCAAGACAGGGCGGTCAGCCCCAGCATTTT. Translation: CASSPRQGGQPQHF.

In its sample, this clone was seen once. V gene TRBV18 combines with J gene TRBJ2-3; 7 bases align to TRBD2. There are 14 residues in the CDR3. Germline V CDR1 and CDR2: KGHSH, LQKENI. V was pared by 2 bases and J by 4 bases, with 3 bases of the junction left unmatched. CDR3 loop: CASSPAGVADTQYF. The CDR3 DNA reads TGTGCCAGCTCACCAGCGGGAGTTGCAGATACGCAGTATTTT. Full variable domain (outside the CDR3, taken from reference TRBV18 and TRBJ2-3): NAGVMQNPRHLVRRRGQEARLRCSPMKGHSHVYWYRQLPEEGLKFMVYLQKENIIDESGMPKERFSAEFPKEGPSILRIQQVVRGDSAAYFCASSPAGVADTQYFGPGTRLTVL.

This clone was recorded only once. V and J are TRBV7-9 and TRBJ1-1, with 7 positions matching TRBD1. This CDR3 has 14 residues. With V trimmed by 5 bases and J by 3 bases, 6 bases remained unmatched. Germline lookup yields CDR1 SEHNR and CDR2 FQNEAQ (reference sequence). CDR3 nucleotides: TGTGCCAGCAGCCCAGGGGGATCGTACACTGAAGCTTTCTTT. It is translated as CASSPGGSYTEAFF.

This chain joins TRBV27 and TRBJ1-3; no firm D call. Germline CDR1 and CDR2: MNHEY and SMNVEV (reference sequence). V lost 4 bases, J lost 5 bases, and 6 bases lay in between. CDR3 length: 12 amino acids. DNA of the CDR3: TGTGCCAGCAGTTCAGATCGAAACACCATATATTTT. Protein product: CASSSDRNTIYF.

The chain is built from TRBV7-9 and TRBJ2-5; 7 nucleotides agree with TRBD2. This CDR3 is 15 amino acids long. Germline loops: CDR1 SEHNR, CDR2 FQNEAQ (reference sequence). V was pared by 5 bases and J by 3 bases, with 9 bases of the junction left unmatched. CDR3 nucleotides: TGTGCCAGCAGCCACCTCGGGGCGGGAGAAGAGACCCAGTACTTC. This codes for CASSHLGAGEETQYF.

The chain employs TRBV11-2 and TRBJ1-2; D not resolved. Trimming pared 5 bases from V and 8 bases from J, leaving 15 bases between. In germline, CDR1 is SGHAT, CDR2 FQNNGV. The CDR3 has 13 amino acids. The CDR3 coding sequence is TGTGCCAGCAGCACACAGACCTATGGCGGCTACACCTTC. Translating it yields CASSTQTYGGYTF. Together with reference TRBV11-2 and TRBJ1-2, the CDR3 gives the full variable domain: EAGVAQSPRYKIIEKRQSVAFWCNPISGHATLYWYQQILGQGPKLLIQFQNNGVVDDSQLPKDRFSAERLKGVDSTLKIQPAKLEDSAVYLCASSTQTYGGYTFGSGTRLTVV.

The genes are TRBV19 and TRBJ2-3; 12 bases agree with TRBD2. CDR1 and CDR2 from the germline V gene are LNHDA and SQIVND (reference sequence). The V segment lost 5 bases and the J segment 3 bases; nucleotides outside the gene matches: 6. This CDR3 contains 16 residues. This CDR3 is CASSYRTSGATDTQYF. The CDR3 nucleotides read TGTGCCAGTAGTTACCGGACTAGCGGGGCAACAGATACGCAGTATTTT.

The chain is built from TRBV9 and TRBJ1-2; D perhaps matches TRBD1 (5 bases). The CDR3 covers 14 residues. Looked up from germline, CDR1 is SGDLS and CDR2 is YYNGEE. Trimming shortened V by 4 bases and J by 0 bases, and 10 bases separated the two germline ends. CDR3 sequence reads: CASSPLTANYGYTF. CDR3 in DNA: TGTGCCAGCAGCCCCCTGACAGCTAACTATGGCTACACCTTC.